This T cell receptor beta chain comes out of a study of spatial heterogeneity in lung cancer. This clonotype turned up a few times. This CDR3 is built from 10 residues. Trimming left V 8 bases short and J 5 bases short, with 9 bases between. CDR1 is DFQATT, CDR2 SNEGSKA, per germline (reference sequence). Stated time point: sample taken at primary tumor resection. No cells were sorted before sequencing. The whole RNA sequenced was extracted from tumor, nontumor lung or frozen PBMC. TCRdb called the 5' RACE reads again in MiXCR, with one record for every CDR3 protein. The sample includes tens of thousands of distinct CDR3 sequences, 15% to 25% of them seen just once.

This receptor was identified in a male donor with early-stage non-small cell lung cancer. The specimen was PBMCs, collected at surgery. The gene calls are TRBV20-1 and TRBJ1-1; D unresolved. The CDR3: CSPTATEAFF. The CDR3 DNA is TGCAGTCCTACGGCGACTGAAGCTTTCTTT.